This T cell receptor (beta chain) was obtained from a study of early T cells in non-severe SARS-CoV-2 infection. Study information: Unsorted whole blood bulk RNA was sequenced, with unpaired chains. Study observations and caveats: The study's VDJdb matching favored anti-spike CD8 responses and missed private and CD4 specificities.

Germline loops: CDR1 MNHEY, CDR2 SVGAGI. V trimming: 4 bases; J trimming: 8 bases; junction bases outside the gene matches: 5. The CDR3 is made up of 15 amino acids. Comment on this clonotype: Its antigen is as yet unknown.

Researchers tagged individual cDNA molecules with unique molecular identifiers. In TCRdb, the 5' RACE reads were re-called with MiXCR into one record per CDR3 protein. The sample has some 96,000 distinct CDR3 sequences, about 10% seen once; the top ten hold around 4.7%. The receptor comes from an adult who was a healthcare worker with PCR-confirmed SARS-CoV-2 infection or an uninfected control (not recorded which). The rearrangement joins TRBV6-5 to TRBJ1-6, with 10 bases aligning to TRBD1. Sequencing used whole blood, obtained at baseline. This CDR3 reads CASSSLGTGDSPLHF. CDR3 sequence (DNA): TGTGCCAGCAGTTCGTTAGGGACAGGGGATTCACCCCTCCACTTT.